This T cell receptor beta chain comes out of a study of OX40 agonist ivuxolimab in advanced cancers. Patients with autoimmune history or systemic immunosuppression were excluded. Blood was sampled at baseline, cycle 4 day 1, and cycle 7 day 1. TCRdb's copy holds only in-frame clones and misses some; the assay was immunoSEQ multiplex PCR. The table has 66,000 or so clones, approximately 92% seen once. As for this clone: The antigen is undetermined.

The CDR3 is made up of 15 amino acids. Trimming pared 4 bases from V and 4 bases from J, leaving 16 bases between. CDR1 LNHDA and CDR2 SQIVND come from the germline V gene (reference sequence). Study-wide points: Relative to CD4+ cells, CD8+ T cells on average had more expanded clones.

The starting material was CD4+ or CD8+ T cells sorted from blood, obtained in a trial of the OX40 agonist ivuxolimab. The sequence was obtained from an adult with an advanced solid tumor such as melanoma, head and neck, liver or kidney cancer. This rearrangement joins TRBV19 to TRBJ1-2; a weak D match, TRBD1 (6 bases). The CDR3 nucleotides read TGTGCCAGTAGTAAAGGTCAGGGGATCTCCTATGGCTACACCTTC. Residues: CASSKGQGISYGYTF.